Below, one TCR beta chain is given with its context. This clone was seen a few times. It lacks a known antigen. No base qualities exist here, and no much larger clone lies one base off it. The sample originates from a study of blood T cell repertoires in COVID-19 (dated by TCRdb to 2018 to 2020). In the study overall: Samples covering the acute and convalescent phases of COVID-19 were provided by collaborators in the United States, Italy and Spain. Sample metadata almost always included a de-identified subject ID, COVID-19 status, age in years and sex. Where available, HLA class I and class II types were obtained from metadata supplied by the sample provider rather than from assay-based typing. Subjects who had been exposed to COVID-19, were actively infected with it, or had recovered from it provided the deeply sampled blood TCRbeta repertoires that made up the dataset. The material from the prospective study consisted of cDNA or gDNA derived from T cells, B-cell-depleted T cells, or PBMCs. The samples were drawn from the first 160 participants of the ongoing ImmuneRACE study and from roughly 1,300 subjects provided by 6 global collaborators. A freely available public database, intended as a resource for researchers studying the immune response to SARS-CoV-2, is where the repertoires were released. What the study reported, not specific to this receptor: How much clinical and demographic metadata was included differed by source and by participant, and the metadata was provided uncurated.

V loses 5 bases, J loses 0 bases, and the germline ends lie 10 bases apart. Counted from cysteine to phenylalanine, this CDR3 has 14 amino acids. Only the CDR3 DNA is retained, 42 bases long and in frame from the first base. The germline V gene (reference sequence) sets CDR1 to MNHEY and CDR2 to SMNVEV. TCRbeta CDR3 regions were amplified from genomic DNA by means of the immunoSEQ Assay, a bias-controlled multiplex PCR. In the paper's pipeline: The number of nucleated cells in each sample was estimated from the amplification of reference gene primers within the assay. To quantify the absolute abundance of each unique TCRbeta CDR3 rearrangement, sequence reads were collapsed and filtered. For each sample, productive Simpson clonality was calculated as the square root of Simpson's diversity index across productive rearrangements. The immuneACCESS repertoire file appears here via TCRdb, limited to in-frame rearrangements. These files lack a portion of the clones; in checked studies, under half of the deficit traces to unresolved V genes, and the cause of the others is not known. V, J and clone size derive from that table, while D and trimming were established from the DNA sequence. The sample data list fewer than 120,000 clones, and 70% to 90% of these were observed just once. The ten largest clones represent 4.5% to 5% of the sample.

The collaborating institutions used their own protocols to collect whole blood in K2EDTA tubes. For TCRbeta analysis, collaborator samples were shipped as frozen whole blood, as isolated PBMCs, or as DNA extracted from either sample type. The rearrangement combines TRBV27 with TRBJ1-1, with TRBD1 as a weak D call on 6 bases. The sequencing input was peripheral blood. This receptor was identified in a human donor in a cohort sampled during active COVID-19. CDR3 sequence: CASSPTGLNTEAFF. The nucleotide sequence reads as follows: TGTGCCAGCAGTCCCACAGGGCTGAACACTGAAGCTTTCTTT.